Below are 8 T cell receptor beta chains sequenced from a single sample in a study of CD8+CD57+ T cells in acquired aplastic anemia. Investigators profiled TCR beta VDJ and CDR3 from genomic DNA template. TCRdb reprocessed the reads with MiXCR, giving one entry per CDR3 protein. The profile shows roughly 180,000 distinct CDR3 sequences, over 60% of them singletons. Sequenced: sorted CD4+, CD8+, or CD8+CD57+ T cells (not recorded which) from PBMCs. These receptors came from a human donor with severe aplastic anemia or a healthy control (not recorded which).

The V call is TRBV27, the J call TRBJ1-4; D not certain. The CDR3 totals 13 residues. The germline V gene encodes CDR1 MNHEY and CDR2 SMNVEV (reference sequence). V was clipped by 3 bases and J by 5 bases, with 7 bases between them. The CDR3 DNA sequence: TGTGCCAGCAGTTTCATACAGAATGAAAAACTGTTTTTT. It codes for CASSFIQNEKLFF.

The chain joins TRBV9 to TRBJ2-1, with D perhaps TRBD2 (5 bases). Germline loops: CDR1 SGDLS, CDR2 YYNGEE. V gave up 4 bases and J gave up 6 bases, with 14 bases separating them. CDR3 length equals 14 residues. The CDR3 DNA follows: TGTGCCAGCAGCTTAGCGTGGGGAACCAATGAGCAGTTCTTC. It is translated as CASSLAWGTNEQFF. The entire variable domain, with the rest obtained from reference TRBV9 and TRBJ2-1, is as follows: DSGVTQTPKHLITATGQRVTLRCSPRSGDLSVYWYQQSLDQGLQFLIQYYNGEERAKGNILERFSAQQFPDLHSELNLSSLELGDSALYFCASSLAWGTNEQFFGPGTRLTVL.

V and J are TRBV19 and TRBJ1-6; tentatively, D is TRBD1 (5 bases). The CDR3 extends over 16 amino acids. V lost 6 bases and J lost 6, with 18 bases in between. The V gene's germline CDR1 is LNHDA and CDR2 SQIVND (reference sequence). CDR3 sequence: CASSNRGVPPNSPLHF. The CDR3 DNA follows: TGTGCCAGTAGCAATAGAGGGGTTCCGCCTAATTCACCCCTCCACTTT.

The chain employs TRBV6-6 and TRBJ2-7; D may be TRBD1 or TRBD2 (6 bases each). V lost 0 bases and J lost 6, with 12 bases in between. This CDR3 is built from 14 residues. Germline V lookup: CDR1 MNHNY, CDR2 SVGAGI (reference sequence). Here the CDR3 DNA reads TGTGCCAGCAGTTACTCGAGGGGGGACGGCGAGCAGTACTTC. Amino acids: CASSYSRGDGEQYF.

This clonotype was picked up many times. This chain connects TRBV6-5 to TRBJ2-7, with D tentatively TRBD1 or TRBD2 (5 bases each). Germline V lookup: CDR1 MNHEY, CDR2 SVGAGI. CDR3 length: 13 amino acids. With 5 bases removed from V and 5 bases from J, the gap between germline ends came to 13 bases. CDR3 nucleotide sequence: TGTGCCAGCAGTCAAGGGGCGGGCAACGAGCAGTACTTC. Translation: CASSQGAGNEQYF.

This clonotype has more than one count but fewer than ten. CDR3 bases: TGTGCCAGCAGTGTAGGTACAGCTGGAAACACCATATATTTT. Protein sequence: CASSVGTAGNTIYF. The gene calls are TRBV25-1 and TRBJ1-3; D gene ambiguous. The V and J ends lost 4 bases and 2 bases respectively, with 9 bases between them. CDR3 size: 14 residues. Germline-derived CDR1 and CDR2 are MGHDK and SYGVNS.

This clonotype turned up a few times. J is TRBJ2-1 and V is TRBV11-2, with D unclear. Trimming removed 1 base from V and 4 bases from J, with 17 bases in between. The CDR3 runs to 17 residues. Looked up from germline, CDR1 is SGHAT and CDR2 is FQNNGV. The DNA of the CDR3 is TGTGCCAGCAGCTTAGCGGGCTCGGGCCTAATGTACAATGAGCAGTTCTTC. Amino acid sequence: CASSLAGSGLMYNEQFF.

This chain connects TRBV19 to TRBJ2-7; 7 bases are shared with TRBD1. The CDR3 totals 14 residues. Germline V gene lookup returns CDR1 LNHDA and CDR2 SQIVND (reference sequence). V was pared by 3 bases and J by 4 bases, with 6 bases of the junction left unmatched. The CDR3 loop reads CASSILGDSYEQYF. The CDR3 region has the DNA TGTGCCAGTAGTATTCTAGGGGACAGTTACGAGCAGTACTTC.